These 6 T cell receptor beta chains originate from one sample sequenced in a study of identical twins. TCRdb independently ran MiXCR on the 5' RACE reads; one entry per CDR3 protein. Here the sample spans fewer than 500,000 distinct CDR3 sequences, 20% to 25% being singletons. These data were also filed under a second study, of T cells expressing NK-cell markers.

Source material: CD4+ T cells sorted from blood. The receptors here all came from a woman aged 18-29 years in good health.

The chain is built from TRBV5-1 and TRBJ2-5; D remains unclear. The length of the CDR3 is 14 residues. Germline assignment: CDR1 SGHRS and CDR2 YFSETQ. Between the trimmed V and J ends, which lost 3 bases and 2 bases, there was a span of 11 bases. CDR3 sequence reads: CASSSEPEQETQYF. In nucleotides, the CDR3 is TGCGCCAGCAGCTCGGAGCCAGAGCAAGAGACCCAGTACTTC.

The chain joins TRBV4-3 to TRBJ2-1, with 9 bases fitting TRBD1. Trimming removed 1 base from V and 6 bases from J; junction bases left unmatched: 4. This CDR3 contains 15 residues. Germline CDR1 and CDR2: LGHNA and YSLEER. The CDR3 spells CASSQGDRDGNEQFF. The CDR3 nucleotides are TGCGCCAGCAGCCAAGGGGACAGGGATGGCAATGAGCAGTTCTTC.

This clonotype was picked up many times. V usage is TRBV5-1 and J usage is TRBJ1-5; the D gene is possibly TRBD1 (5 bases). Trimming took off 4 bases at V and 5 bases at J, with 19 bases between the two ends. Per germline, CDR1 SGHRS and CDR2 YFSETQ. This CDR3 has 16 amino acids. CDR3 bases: TGCGCCAGCAGCGTTTATCCAGGGATCGGATATCAGCCCCAGCATTTT. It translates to CASSVYPGIGYQPQHF.

CDR3 bases: TGTGCCAGCAGCCAACTTTCCAGGGGAAATGAAAAACTGTTTTTT. Encoded protein: CASSQLSRGNEKLFF. The V and J genes are TRBV14 and TRBJ1-4, with D perhaps matching TRBD1 (6 bases). The germline V gene encodes CDR1 SGHDN and CDR2 FVKESK. The CDR3 runs to 15 residues. V lost 2 bases to trimming and J lost 5 bases, with 12 bases between them.

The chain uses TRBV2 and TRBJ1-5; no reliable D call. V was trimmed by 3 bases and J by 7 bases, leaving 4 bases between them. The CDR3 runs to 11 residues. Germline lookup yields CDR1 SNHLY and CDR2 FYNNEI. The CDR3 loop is CASSDGQPQHF. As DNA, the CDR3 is TGTGCCAGCAGTGATGGGCAGCCCCAGCATTTT.

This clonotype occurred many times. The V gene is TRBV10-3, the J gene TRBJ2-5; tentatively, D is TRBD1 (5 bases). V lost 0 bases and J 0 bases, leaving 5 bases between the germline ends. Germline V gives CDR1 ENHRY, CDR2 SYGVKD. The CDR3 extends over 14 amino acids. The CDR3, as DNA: TGTGCCATCAGTGAGTCGACAGACCAAGAGACCCAGTACTTC. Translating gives CAISESTDQETQYF.